Sequencing of this T cell receptor beta chain was carried out in a study of identical twins. Study-level points and caveats: There was an excess of low generation probability in the out-of-frame alpha sequences that twins shared. In cord blood, abundant beta clonotypes had fewer insertions; memory showed no trend. The study found that models underestimated out-of-frame TCR alpha sharing in monozygotic twins.

Template switching created a universal primer site, and the cDNA included unique molecular identifiers. TCRdb recomputed calls from the 5' RACE reads with MiXCR, one row per CDR3 protein. The sample yields a few hundred thousand distinct CDR3 sequences, 9.6% seen once. There are 14 residues in the CDR3. Germline CDR1 and CDR2: LGHDT and YNNKEL (reference sequence). V lost 0 bases to trimming and J lost 7 bases, with 12 bases between them. Remarks on this clonotype: Antigen: not known.

Another study also made use of these data, one on yellow fever vaccine responses in identical twins.

This chain joins TRBV3-1 and TRBJ1-1; D perhaps matches TRBD1 (5 bases). The sample was PBMCs. The TCR comes from a woman between 18 and 29 years old in good health. The CDR3 spells CASSQDAGRGEAFF. In DNA form, the CDR3 reads TGTGCCAGCAGCCAAGATGCAGGGAGGGGTGAAGCTTTCTTT. The variable domain in full, completed from reference TRBV3-1 and TRBJ1-1, reads DTAVSQTPKYLVTQMGNDKSIKCEQNLGHDTMYWYKQDSKKFLKIMFSYNNKELIINETVPNRFSPKSPDKAHLNLHINSLELGDSAVYFCASSQDAGRGEAFFGQGTRLTVV.